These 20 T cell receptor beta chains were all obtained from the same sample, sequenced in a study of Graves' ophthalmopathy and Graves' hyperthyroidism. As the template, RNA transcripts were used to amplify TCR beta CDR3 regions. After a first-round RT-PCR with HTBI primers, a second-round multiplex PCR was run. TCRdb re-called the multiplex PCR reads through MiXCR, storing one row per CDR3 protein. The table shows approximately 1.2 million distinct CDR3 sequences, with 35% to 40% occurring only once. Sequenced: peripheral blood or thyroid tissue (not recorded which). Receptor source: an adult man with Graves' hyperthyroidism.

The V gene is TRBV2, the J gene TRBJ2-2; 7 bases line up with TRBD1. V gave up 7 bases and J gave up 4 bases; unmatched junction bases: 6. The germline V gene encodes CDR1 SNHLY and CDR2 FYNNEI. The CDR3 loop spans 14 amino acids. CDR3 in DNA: TGTGCCAGCAAACGGAGGACAGGCACCGGGGAGCTGTTTTTT. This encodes CASKRRTGTGELFF.

The CDR3 DNA reads TGCAGCGCCCCCCGGAGGGGGATAGGGAATGAGCAGTACTTC. Encoded protein: CSAPRRGIGNEQYF. The chain couples TRBV29-1 to TRBJ2-5; D tentatively fits TRBD1 or TRBD2 (6 bases each). CDR3 length equals 14 residues. CDR1 and CDR2 (germline): SQVTM, ANQGSEA. Trimming removed 7 bases from V and 11 bases from J, with 26 bases in between.

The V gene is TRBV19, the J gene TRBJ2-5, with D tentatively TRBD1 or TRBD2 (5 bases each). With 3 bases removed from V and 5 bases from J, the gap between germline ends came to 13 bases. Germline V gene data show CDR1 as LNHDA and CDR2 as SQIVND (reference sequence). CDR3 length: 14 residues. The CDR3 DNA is TGTGCCAGTAGTATCGGGACCCACGGCGAGACCCAGTACTTC. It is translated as CASSIGTHGETQYF.

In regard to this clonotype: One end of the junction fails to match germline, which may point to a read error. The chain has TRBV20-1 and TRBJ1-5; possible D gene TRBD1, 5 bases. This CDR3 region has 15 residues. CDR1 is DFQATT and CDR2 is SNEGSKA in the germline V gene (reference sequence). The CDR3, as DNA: TGCAGTGCAACGATACTTTCGGCTAGTGGGGACTACGAGGGTTTT. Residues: CSATILSASGDYEGF.

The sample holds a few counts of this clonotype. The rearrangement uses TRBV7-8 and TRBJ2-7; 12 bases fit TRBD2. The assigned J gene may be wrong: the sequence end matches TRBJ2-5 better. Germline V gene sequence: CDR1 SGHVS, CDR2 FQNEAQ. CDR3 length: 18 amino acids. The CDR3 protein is CASSPRALAGGPRETQYF. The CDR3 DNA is TGTGCCAGCAGCCCCCGGGCCCTAGCGGGAGGGCCTAGGGAGACCCAGTACTTC.

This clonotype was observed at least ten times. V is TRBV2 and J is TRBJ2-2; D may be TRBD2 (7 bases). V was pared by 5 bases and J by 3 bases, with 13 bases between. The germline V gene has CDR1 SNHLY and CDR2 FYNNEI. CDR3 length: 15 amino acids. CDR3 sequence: CASSPRGQDTGELFF. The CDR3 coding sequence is TGTGCCAGCAGTCCGCGGGGGCAGGACACCGGGGAGCTGTTTTTT.

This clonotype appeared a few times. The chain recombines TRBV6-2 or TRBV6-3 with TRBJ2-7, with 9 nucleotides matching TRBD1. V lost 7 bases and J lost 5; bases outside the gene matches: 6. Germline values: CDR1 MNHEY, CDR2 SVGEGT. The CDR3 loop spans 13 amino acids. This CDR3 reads CASTRTGVDEQYF. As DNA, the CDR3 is TGTGCCAGCACCCGGACAGGGGTCGACGAGCAGTACTTC.

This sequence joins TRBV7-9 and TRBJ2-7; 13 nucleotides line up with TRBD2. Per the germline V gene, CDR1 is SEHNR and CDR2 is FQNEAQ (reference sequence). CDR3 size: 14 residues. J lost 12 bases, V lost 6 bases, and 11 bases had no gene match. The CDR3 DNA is TGTGCCAGCAGTCCCTACCGGACTAGCGGGAGTCTGTACTTC. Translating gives CASSPYRTSGSLYF.

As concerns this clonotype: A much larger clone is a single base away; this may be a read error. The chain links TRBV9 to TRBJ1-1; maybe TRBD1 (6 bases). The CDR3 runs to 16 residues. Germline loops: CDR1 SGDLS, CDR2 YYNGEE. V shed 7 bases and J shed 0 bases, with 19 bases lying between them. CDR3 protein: CASGPRQDPMNTEAFF. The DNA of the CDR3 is TGTGCCAGCGGCCCCCGACAGGACCCTATGAACACTGAAGCTTTCTTT.

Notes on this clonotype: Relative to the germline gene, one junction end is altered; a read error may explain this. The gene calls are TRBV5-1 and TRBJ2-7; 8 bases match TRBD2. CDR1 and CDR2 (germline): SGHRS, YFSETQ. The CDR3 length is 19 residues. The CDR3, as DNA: TGCGCCAACAGCCCTCGAACTAGCGGTCCCACCCACAAAAACTACGAGCAGTACTTC. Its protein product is CANSPRTSGPTHKNYEQYF.

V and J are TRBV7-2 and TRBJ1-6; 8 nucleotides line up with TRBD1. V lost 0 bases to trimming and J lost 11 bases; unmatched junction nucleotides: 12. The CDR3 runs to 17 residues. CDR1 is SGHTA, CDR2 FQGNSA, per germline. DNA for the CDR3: TGTGCCAGCAGCTTAGCACCGACAGGGGTTAAACGGCCACCCCTCCACTTT. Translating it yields CASSLAPTGVKRPPLHF.

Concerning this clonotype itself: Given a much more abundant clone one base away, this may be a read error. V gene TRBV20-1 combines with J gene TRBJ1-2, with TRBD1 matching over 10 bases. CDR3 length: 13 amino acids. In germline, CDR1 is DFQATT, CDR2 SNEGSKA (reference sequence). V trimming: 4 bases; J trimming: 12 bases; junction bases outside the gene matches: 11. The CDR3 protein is CSAIDGQGVLDTF. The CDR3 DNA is TGCAGTGCTATAGACGGACAGGGGGTTTTGGACACCTTC.

CDR3 protein: CAWNHNGDQPQHF. In DNA, the CDR3 is TGTGCCTGGAATCACAACGGGGATCAGCCCCAGCATTTT. The chain joins TRBV30 to TRBJ1-5; the D is unclear. The CDR3 contains 13 residues. Germline loops: CDR1 GTSNPN, CDR2 SVGIG (reference sequence). V lost 4 bases, J lost 5 bases, and 12 bases lay in between.

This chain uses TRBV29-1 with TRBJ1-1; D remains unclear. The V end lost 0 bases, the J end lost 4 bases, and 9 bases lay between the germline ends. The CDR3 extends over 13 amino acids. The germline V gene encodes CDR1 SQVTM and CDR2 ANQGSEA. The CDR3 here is CSVEDLLGTEAFF. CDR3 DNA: TGCAGCGTTGAAGATCTCCTGGGCACTGAAGCTTTCTTT.

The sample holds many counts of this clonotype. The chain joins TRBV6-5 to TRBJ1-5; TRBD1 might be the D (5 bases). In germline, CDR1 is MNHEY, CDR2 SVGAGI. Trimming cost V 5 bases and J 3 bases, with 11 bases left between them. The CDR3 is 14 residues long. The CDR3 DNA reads TGTGCCAGCAGTCCGGGACGGGACAATCAGCCCCAGCATTTT. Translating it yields CASSPGRDNQPQHF.

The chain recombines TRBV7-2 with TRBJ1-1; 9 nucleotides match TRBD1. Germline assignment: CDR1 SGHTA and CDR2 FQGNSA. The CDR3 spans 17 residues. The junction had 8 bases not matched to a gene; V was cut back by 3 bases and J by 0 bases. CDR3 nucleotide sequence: TGTGCCAGCAGCTTCCCGCCGACAGGGGGATTGAACACTGAAGCTTTCTTT. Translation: CASSFPPTGGLNTEAFF.

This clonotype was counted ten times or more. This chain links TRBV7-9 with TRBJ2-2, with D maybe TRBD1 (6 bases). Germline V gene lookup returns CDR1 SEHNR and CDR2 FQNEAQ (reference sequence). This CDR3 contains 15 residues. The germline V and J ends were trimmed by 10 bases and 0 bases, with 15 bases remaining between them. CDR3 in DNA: TGTGCCATCACCTTAGGGACAACGAACACCGGGGAGCTGTTTTTT. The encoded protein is CAITLGTTNTGELFF.

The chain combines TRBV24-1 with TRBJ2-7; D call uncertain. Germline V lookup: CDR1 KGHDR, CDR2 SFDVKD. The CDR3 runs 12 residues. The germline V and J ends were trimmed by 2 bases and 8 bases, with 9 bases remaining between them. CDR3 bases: TGTGCCACCAGTGATTCAGGCCCCAAGCAGTACTTC. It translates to CATSDSGPKQYF.

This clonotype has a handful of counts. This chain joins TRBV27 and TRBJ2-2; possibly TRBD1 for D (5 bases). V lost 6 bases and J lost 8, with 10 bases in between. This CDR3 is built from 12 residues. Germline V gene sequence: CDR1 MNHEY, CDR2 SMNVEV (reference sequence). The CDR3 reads CASSQGLGELFF. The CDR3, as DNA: TGTGCCAGCAGCCAGGGTTTGGGGGAGCTGTTTTTT.

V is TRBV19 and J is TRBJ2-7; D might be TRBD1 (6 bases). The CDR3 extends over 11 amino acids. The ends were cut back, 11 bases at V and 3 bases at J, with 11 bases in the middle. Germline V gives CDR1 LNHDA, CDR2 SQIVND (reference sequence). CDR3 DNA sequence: TGTGCCGGGACAAGCATCTACGAGCAGTACTTC. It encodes CAGTSIYEQYF. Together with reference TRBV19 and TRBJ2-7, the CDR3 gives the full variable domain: DGGITQSPKYLFRKEGQNVTLSCEQNLNHDAMYWYRQDPGQGLRLIYYSQIVNDFQKGDIAEGYSVSREKKESFPLTVTSAQKNPTAFYLCAGTSIYEQYFGPGTRLTVT.